This T cell receptor beta chain was sequenced for a study of blood T cell repertoires in COVID-19. Background on the study: Researchers got acute and convalescent COVID-19 samples from the United States, Italy and Spain. Sources were T cells, B-cell-depleted T cells, or PBMCs; the material itself was cDNA or gDNA.

CDR1 and CDR2 from the germline V gene are MNHNS and SASEGT. The V gene end was trimmed by 4 bases and the J gene end by 4 bases; junction bases not matched to a gene: 11. The CDR3 totals 16 residues. In the original analysis: Nucleated cell number was recorded as an estimate derived from reference gene primer amplification. Clones were read by immunoSEQ multiplex PCR, and TCRdb kept only the in-frame ones, dropping some. V and J calls plus clone size are reproduced from that table; the DNA served to infer D and trimming. The table records about 120,000 clones, approximately 65% of them present only once.

This clonotype was obtained from a woman between 55 and 75 years old with acute or convalescent COVID-19. The V and J genes are TRBV6-1 and TRBJ1-1; 8 positions agree with TRBD1. The sequencing input was peripheral blood. The chain's CDR3 is CASSGGRTGSSTEAFF. The CDR3 nucleotides are TGTGCCAGCAGTGGCGGGCGGACAGGGTCGAGCACTGAAGCTTTCTTT.